A selection of T cell receptor beta chains follows, all from one sample in a study of cytomegalovirus exposure and HLA in healthy donors. Sequencing used immunoSEQ multiplex PCR; TCRdb keeps in-frame clones, though not all of them. The data show about 160,000 clones, with 70% to 80% seen just once and about 9.7% held by the top ten. Sequences were obtained from PBMCs. These receptors were obtained from a man younger than 35 in good health and CMV-seropositive. Each CDR3 is given with its conserved first and last residue. Expanded clones get a size class; other rows say once, few or many, or leave the size out.

CDR3 protein: CASSLGAAGGTTDTQYF; V gene: TRBV7-8; clone size: .; CDR3 length: 17
CDR3 protein: CASSEQGTEAFF; V gene: TRBV2; clone size: few; CDR3 length: 12
CDR3 protein: CAWSPLPSGELFF; V gene: TRBV30; clone size: few; CDR3 length: 13
CDR3 protein: CASSGQTGLPQHF; V gene: TRBV19; clone size: .; CDR3 length: 13
CDR3 protein: CAISESSLTGAYTEAFF; V gene: TRBV10-3; clone size: .; CDR3 length: 17
CDR3 protein: CASSPPSGGATDTQYF; V gene: TRBV5-4; clone size: .; CDR3 length: 16
CDR3 protein: CAMKPNGQGSMNTEAFF; V gene: TRBV6-4; clone size: few; CDR3 length: 17
CDR3 protein: CASSQAPRETNYGYTF; V gene: TRBV4-2; clone size: .; CDR3 length: 16
CDR3 protein: CASEDSGYGYTF; V gene: TRBV19; clone size: .; CDR3 length: 12
CDR3 protein: CASSEPALGTEAFF; V gene: TRBV6-1; clone size: .; CDR3 length: 14
CDR3 protein: CASSLGLVQYF; V gene: TRBV5-4; clone size: once; CDR3 length: 11
CDR3 protein: CASSLGGALEAGDEQFF; V gene: TRBV7-9; clone size: .; CDR3 length: 17
CDR3 protein: CASSESGAGYTF; V gene: TRBV5-4; clone size: .; CDR3 length: 12
CDR3 protein: CASQDRTDQPQHF; V gene: TRBV6-6; clone size: .; CDR3 length: 13
CDR3 protein: CASSRTGGTYEQYF; V gene: TRBV7-9; clone size: .; CDR3 length: 14
CDR3 protein: CAWSSDRDAEAFF; V gene: TRBV30; clone size: .; CDR3 length: 13
CDR3 protein: CASSPAGNTEAFF; V gene: TRBV5-1; clone size: few; CDR3 length: 13
CDR3 protein: CASSLNIYRGQAFF; V gene: TRBV14; clone size: .; CDR3 length: 14
CDR3 protein: CASSLAPSDRGGAYEQYF; V gene: TRBV7-3; clone size: .; CDR3 length: 18
CDR3 protein: CAVGRGSNYGYTF; V gene: TRBV19; clone size: .; CDR3 length: 13
CDR3 protein: CASSPHYEQYF; V gene: TRBV6-1; clone size: .; CDR3 length: 11
CDR3 protein: CASSLRWGGLAGFREQYF; V gene: TRBV7-2; clone size: .; CDR3 length: 18
CDR3 protein: CSVEEGAEAFF; V gene: TRBV29-1; clone size: .; CDR3 length: 11
CDR3 protein: CASTPTDTSSGNTIYF; V gene: TRBV11-2; clone size: .; CDR3 length: 16
CDR3 protein: CASSSSGRPDQPYNEQFF; V gene: TRBV28; clone size: .; CDR3 length: 18
CDR3 protein: CASSPLAEETQYF; V gene: TRBV27; clone size: .; CDR3 length: 13
CDR3 protein: CASNFQGGYTEAFF; V gene: TRBV19; clone size: .; CDR3 length: 14
CDR3 protein: CASSSGLGYEQYF; V gene: TRBV7-2; clone size: .; CDR3 length: 13
CDR3 protein: CSVLAGGPGYEQYF; V gene: TRBV29-1; clone size: .; CDR3 length: 14
CDR3 protein: CASDRRGNEQYF; V gene: TRBV6-1; clone size: .; CDR3 length: 12
CDR3 protein: CASSKGEGLAGQETQYF; V gene: TRBV21-1; clone size: .; CDR3 length: 17
CDR3 protein: CASSYGGAYEQYF; V gene: TRBV27; clone size: .; CDR3 length: 13
CDR3 protein: CASSLRGATDTQYF; V gene: TRBV27; clone size: .; CDR3 length: 14
CDR3 protein: CASSLPPAVGYTQYF; V gene: TRBV5-6; clone size: .; CDR3 length: 15
CDR3 protein: CASSQRQGWGGELFF; V gene: TRBV27; clone size: .; CDR3 length: 15